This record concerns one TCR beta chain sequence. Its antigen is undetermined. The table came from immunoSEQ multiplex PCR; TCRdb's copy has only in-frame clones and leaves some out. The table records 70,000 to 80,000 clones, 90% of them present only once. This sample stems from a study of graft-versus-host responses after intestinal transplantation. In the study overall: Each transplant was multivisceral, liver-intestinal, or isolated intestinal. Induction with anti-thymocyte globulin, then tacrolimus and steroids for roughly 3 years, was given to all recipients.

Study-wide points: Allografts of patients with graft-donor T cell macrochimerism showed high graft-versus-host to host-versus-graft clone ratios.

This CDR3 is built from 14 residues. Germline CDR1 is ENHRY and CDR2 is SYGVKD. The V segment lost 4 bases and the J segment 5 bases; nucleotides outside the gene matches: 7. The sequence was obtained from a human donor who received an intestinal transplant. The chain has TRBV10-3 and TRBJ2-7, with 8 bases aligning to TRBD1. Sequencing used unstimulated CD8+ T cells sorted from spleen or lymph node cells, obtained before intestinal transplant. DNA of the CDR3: TGTGCCATCAGTGGAGTTGGACAGGGTGACGAGCAGTACTTC. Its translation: CAISGVGQGDEQYF.